These 13 T cell receptor beta chains were all obtained from the same sample, sequenced in a study of OX40 agonist ivuxolimab in advanced cancers. The method was immunoSEQ multiplex PCR; TCRdb's version includes in-frame clones alone and lacks a portion of them. This table has 89,000 or so clones, 88% appearing once. Sequenced material: CD4+ or CD8+ T cells sorted from blood, taken in a trial of the OX40 agonist ivuxolimab. These receptors were obtained from an adult with an advanced solid tumor such as melanoma, head and neck, liver or kidney cancer.

The V gene is TRBV29-1, the J gene TRBJ2-1; 9 bases map to TRBD2. Germline V gene sequence: CDR1 SQVTM, CDR2 ANQGSEA. Trimming took 4 bases from V and 6 from J; bases not matched to a gene: 4. This CDR3 contains 13 residues. This CDR3 reads CSVGGRALNEQFF. In nucleotides, the CDR3 is TGCAGCGTTGGCGGGAGGGCCCTCAATGAGCAGTTCTTC.

The chain uses TRBV5-1 and TRBJ2-2, with D possibly being TRBD1 (6 bases). Germline loops: CDR1 SGHRS, CDR2 YFSETQ. V shed 3 bases and J shed 4 bases, with 13 bases lying between them. The length of the CDR3 is 15 residues. CDR3 region: CASSSGTGSTGELFF. For the CDR3, the DNA is TGCGCCAGCAGCTCGGGAACAGGGAGCACCGGGGAGCTGTTTTTT.

The CDR3 nucleotides are TGTGCCAGCAGCTTCGGGGTTACTGAAGCTTTCTTT. It is translated as CASSFGVTEAFF. The V gene is TRBV7-2, the J gene TRBJ1-1, with unresolved D. The germline CDR1 and CDR2 sequences are SGHTA and FQGNSA. V was pared by 3 bases and J by 5 bases, with 7 bases between. CDR3 size: 12 residues.

This clone has only a few counts. The genes are TRBV7-9 and TRBJ2-5; no firm D call. The CDR3 has 13 amino acids. V lost 4 bases and J lost 8, with 14 bases in between. Germline CDR1 and CDR2: SEHNR and FQNEAQ (reference sequence). CDR3 protein: CASSSTEKRTQYF. The CDR3 DNA reads TGTGCCAGCAGCTCGACTGAGAAGAGAACCCAGTACTTC.

The chain employs TRBV7-2 and TRBJ2-7; D unclear. The germline CDR1 and CDR2 sequences are SGHTA and FQGNSA. The CDR3 runs 12 residues. Trimming cost V 4 bases and J 4 bases, with 8 bases left between them. The CDR3: CASSSFLYEQYF. Here the CDR3 DNA reads TGTGCCAGCAGCTCCTTCCTATACGAGCAGTACTTC.

The V call is TRBV19, the J call TRBJ1-3; D perhaps matches TRBD1 (5 bases). CDR1 and CDR2 from the germline V gene are LNHDA and SQIVND (reference sequence). The CDR3 totals 11 residues. Trimming took off 11 bases at V and 2 bases at J, with 7 bases between the two ends. The CDR3 reads CAAGAGNTIYF. The DNA for the CDR3 is TGTGCCGCGGGGGCTGGAAACACCATATATTTT.

V usage is TRBV18 and J usage is TRBJ2-5; D perhaps matches TRBD1 (5 bases). The CDR3 runs 13 residues. Per germline, CDR1 KGHSH and CDR2 LQKENI. With 3 bases removed from V and 5 bases from J, the gap between germline ends came to 10 bases. CDR3 in amino acids: CASSPAGLETQYF. The CDR3 nucleotides read TGTGCCAGCTCACCGGCAGGGCTGGAGACCCAGTACTTC.

The chain combines TRBV28 with TRBJ2-2; D gene uncertain. Germline CDR1 and CDR2: MDHEN and SYDVKM. The V gene lost 6 bases and the J gene lost 9 bases, with 14 bases spanning the gap. CDR3 length: 13 amino acids. The CDR3 DNA reads as TGTGCCAGCAGGCAAACCGGGCTAAGGGAGCTGTTTTTT. Protein sequence: CASRQTGLRELFF.

CDR3 residues: CASTQTGPPIYEQYF. The DNA for the CDR3 is TGTGCCAGCACCCAAACAGGGCCTCCCATCTACGAGCAGTACTTC. The rearrangement links TRBV6-5 to TRBJ2-7, with D perhaps matching TRBD1 (6 bases). The CDR3 sequence is 15 residues long. The germline V and J ends were trimmed by 7 bases and 3 bases, with 19 bases remaining between them. Germline V gene lookup returns CDR1 MNHEY and CDR2 SVGAGI.

The chain combines TRBV28 with TRBJ1-1, with D uncertain. V lost 0 bases and J 6 bases, leaving 11 bases between the germline ends. This CDR3 spans 14 amino acids. In germline, CDR1 is MDHEN, CDR2 SYDVKM. The CDR3 region is CASSLWTQTAEAFF. For the CDR3, the DNA is TGTGCCAGCAGTTTATGGACACAAACCGCTGAAGCTTTCTTT.

The V and J genes are TRBV28 and TRBJ1-1; unclear D gene. This CDR3 spans 12 amino acids. V lost 4 bases to trimming and J lost 4 bases, with 7 bases between them. Germline CDR1 and CDR2: MDHEN and SYDVKM. The CDR3 here is CASSSYGTEAFF. The CDR3, as DNA: TGTGCCAGCAGTTCATACGGCACTGAAGCTTTCTTT.

This clone has only one observation. This chain uses TRBV2 with TRBJ2-2; the D gene could be TRBD1 or TRBD2 (6 bases each). Germline V CDR1 and CDR2: SNHLY, FYNNEI. CDR3 length equals 16 residues. Between the trimmed V and J ends, which lost 5 bases and 0 bases, there was a span of 13 bases. The CDR3 spells CASSPGAAANTGELFF. In DNA, the CDR3 is TGTGCCAGCAGTCCGGGGGCGGCCGCGAACACCGGGGAGCTGTTTTTT.

This chain joins TRBV2 and TRBJ2-7; D ambiguous. The CDR3 runs 12 residues. Trimming took off 7 bases at V and 7 bases at J, with 14 bases between the two ends. Per the germline V gene, CDR1 is SNHLY and CDR2 is FYNNEI. The CDR3 DNA follows: TGTGCCAGCAACCCCCAAAGTCCGGAGCAGTACTTC. It translates to CASNPQSPEQYF.